This T cell receptor beta chain was found in a study of blood T cell repertoires in COVID-19 (dated by TCRdb to 2018 to 2020). Study-level background: Samples covering the acute and convalescent phases of COVID-19 were provided by collaborators in the United States, Italy and Spain. The material from the prospective study consisted of cDNA or gDNA derived from T cells, B-cell-depleted T cells, or PBMCs. The dataset comprised deeply sampled blood TCRbeta repertoires from subjects exposed to, actively infected with, or recovered from COVID-19. A freely available public database, intended as a resource for researchers studying the immune response to SARS-CoV-2, is where the repertoires were released. Samples came from the ongoing ImmuneRACE study (first 160 participants) plus 1,254 subjects from 6 global collaborators. A de-identified subject ID, COVID-19 status, age in years and sex were almost always included in the sample metadata. Where available, HLA class I and class II types were taken from metadata supplied by the sample provider and were not determined by assay-based typing.

Each collaborating institution followed its own protocols to collect whole blood in K2EDTA tubes. Collaborator samples were shipped for TCRbeta analysis as frozen whole blood, isolated PBMCs, or DNA extracted from either sample type. Remarks on this clone: The clone's antigen remains unknown. Qualities for individual bases were not recorded, and no much larger clone is one base off.

Broad study findings and their caveats: Clinical and demographic metadata were provided uncurated, with the amount varying by source and participant.

CDR1 and CDR2, per the germline V gene (reference sequence), are LNHNV and YYDKDF. V and J are truncated by 0 bases and 6 bases respectively, leaving an intervening sequence of 15 bases. From its cysteine to its phenylalanine, the CDR3 spans 16 amino acids. Only the CDR3 DNA is retained, 48 bases long and in frame from the first base. TCRbeta CDR3 regions were amplified from genomic DNA by means of the immunoSEQ Assay, a bias-controlled multiplex PCR. The study's processing was this. The number of nucleated cells in each sample was estimated by amplification of reference gene primers within the assay. To quantify the absolute abundance of each unique TCRbeta CDR3 rearrangement, sequence reads were collapsed and filtered. For each sample, productive Simpson clonality was calculated as the square root of Simpson's diversity index over productive rearrangements. Drawn from immuneACCESS, this table holds only the in-frame rearrangements with V and J called that TCRdb kept. Clones are partly lost; checked studies trace under half to an unresolved V gene and leave the rest unexplained. V, J and clone size are taken as reported in that table, and D and trimming were inferred from the DNA itself. The sample contains 150,000 to 200,000 clones, about 88% of them found a single time. The top ten constitute 7% to 8% of the sample.

Here the chain combines TRBV15 and TRBJ2-1, with the D gene not confidently named. What was sequenced was peripheral blood. This sequence originates from a woman of 80 years or more in a cohort sampled during active or convalescent COVID-19. The CDR3 reads as follows: CATSRDSSIRVNEQFF. The bases are TGTGCCACCAGCAGAGATTCGTCGATCCGAGTCAATGAGCAGTTCTTC.